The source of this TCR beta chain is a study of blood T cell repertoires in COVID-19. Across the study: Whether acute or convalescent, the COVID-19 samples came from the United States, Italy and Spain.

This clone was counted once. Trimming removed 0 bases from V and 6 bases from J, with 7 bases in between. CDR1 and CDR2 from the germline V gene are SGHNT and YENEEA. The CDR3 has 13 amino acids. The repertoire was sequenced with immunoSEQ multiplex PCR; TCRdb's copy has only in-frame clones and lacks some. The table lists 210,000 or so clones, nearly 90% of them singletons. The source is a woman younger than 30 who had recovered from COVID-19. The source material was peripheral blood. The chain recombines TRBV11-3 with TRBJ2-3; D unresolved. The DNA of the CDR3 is TGTGCCAGCAGCTTAGAGAGAACGGATACGCAGTATTTT. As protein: CASSLERTDTQYF.